Listed below are T cell receptor beta chains from one sample, sequenced in a study of OX40 agonist ivuxolimab in advanced cancers. Sequencing was performed with immunoSEQ multiplex PCR; in TCRdb, only in-frame clones are kept and a portion is missing. Found here are some 70,000 clones, 80% to 85% of them singletons; the top ten hold 2% to 2.5%. This material consisted of CD4+ or CD8+ T cells sorted from blood, taken in a trial of the OX40 agonist ivuxolimab. Every receptor here comes from an adult with an advanced solid tumor such as melanoma, head and neck, liver or kidney cancer. Each CDR3 is given with its conserved first and last residue. D genes are given only for firm matches. The size of a clone is reported for some rows only, either as once, few or many, or as a class for expanded clones.

J | size | D | V | DNA | CDR3
TRBJ2-3 | NA | NA | TRBV19 | TGTGCCAGTAGTATAGGACTGCAAGCAGATACGCAGTATTTT | CASSIGLQADTQYF
TRBJ2-7 | NA | NA | TRBV15 | TGTGCCACCAGCAGAGTCGTGGGGCGGGGCACCTACGAGCAGTACTTC | CATSRVVGRGTYEQYF
TRBJ2-7 | NA | NA | TRBV21-1 | TGTGCCAGCAGCACTCAAACCGGGACTAGCGGGATAGGTGGGCTTTTCTACGAGCAGTACTTC | CASSTQTGTSGIGGLFYEQYF
TRBJ2-1 | NA | NA | TRBV10-3 | TGTGCCATCAGTCCCCTCGGAGGGCCTGGGGACAATGAGCAGTTCTTC | CAISPLGGPGDNEQFF
TRBJ2-1 | NA | TRBD2 | TRBV6-4 | TGTGCCAGCAGTGTAGAACTAGCGGACAATGAGCAGTTCTTC | CASSVELADNEQFF
TRBJ2-1 | NA | TRBD2 | TRBV30 | TGTGCCTGGAGCGCTTTGGGAGGGTACAATGAGCAGTTCTTC | CAWSALGGYNEQFF
TRBJ2-1 | NA | NA | TRBV14 | TGTGCCAGCAGCCAAGTAAATGAGCAGTTCTTC | CASSQVNEQFF
TRBJ2-1 | NA | TRBD2 | TRBV6-5 | TGTGCCAGCAGTCGGACTAGCGGGAGGATCGATGAGCAGTTCTTC | CASSRTSGRIDEQFF
TRBJ1-3 | once | NA | TRBV19 | TGTGCCAGTAGTCCGGGCAGGGTCCTCTCTGGAAACACCATATATTTT | CASSPGRVLSGNTIYF
TRBJ2-2 | NA | TRBD1 | TRBV19 | TGTGCCAGTAGTCAACAAACAGGGGGCACCGGGGAGCTGTTTTTT | CASSQQTGGTGELFF
TRBJ2-3 | once | NA | TRBV19 | TGTGCCAGTAGTATAGGTCCAGATACGCAGTATTTT | CASSIGPDTQYF
TRBJ1-1 | NA | NA | TRBV11-2 | TGTGCCAGCAGCTTAGCGGTCCAGAACACTGAAGCTTTCTTT | CASSLAVQNTEAFF
TRBJ1-4 | medium-sized | NA | TRBV6-1 | TGTGCCAGCAGGCCTGGACCAACAACTAATGAAAAACTGTTTTTT | CASRPGPTTNEKLFF
TRBJ2-5 | NA | TRBD2 | TRBV29-1 | TGCAGCTTCATTGGGAGGGGAGAGACCCAGTACTTC | CSFIGRGETQYF
TRBJ1-3 | NA | NA | TRBV10-3 | TGTGCCATCAGTGGTAGGGACCCAAGCTCTGGAAACACCATATATTTT | CAISGRDPSSGNTIYF
TRBJ1-3 | NA | TRBD1 | TRBV6-1 | TGTGCCAGCAGAGGACAGGCTGGAAACACCATATATTTT | CASRGQAGNTIYF
TRBJ2-3 | NA | TRBD2 | TRBV27 | TGTGCCAGCAGTTTAAAGGGACTAGCAAGTAGCACAGATACGCAGTATTTT | CASSLKGLASSTDTQYF
TRBJ2-2 | NA | NA | TRBV9 | TGTGCCAGCAGCGTAGGGTTGCGGGATGTTTCCGGGGAGCTGTTTTTT | CASSVGLRDVSGELFF
TRBJ1-1 | NA | NA | TRBV6-1 | TGTGCCAGCAGTGTCCAAATGATTGAAGCTTTCTTT | CASSVQMIEAFF
TRBJ2-7 | few | TRBD1 | TRBV5-1 | TGCGCCAGCAGCCTGACAGGGAAATCCTACGAGCAGTACTTC | CASSLTGKSYEQYF
TRBJ2-1 | NA | TRBD1 | TRBV5-6 | TGTGCCAGCAGCTTTTATACCAGGACAGGGAAGAACAATGAGCAGTTCTTC | CASSFYTRTGKNNEQFF
TRBJ1-4 | NA | TRBD1 | TRBV4-2 | TGTGCCAGCAGCCAGACAGGGCGGGTAGACGAAAAACTGTTTTTT | CASSQTGRVDEKLFF
TRBJ2-2 | NA | TRBD2 | TRBV28 | TGTGCCAGCATTCTAGCGGGAGGGGCGAACACCGGGGAGCTGTTTTTT | CASILAGGANTGELFF
TRBJ2-5 | once | NA | TRBV7-3 | TGTGCCAGCAGCTTAACGGGGCGGGCGGAAGAGACCCAGTACTTC | CASSLTGRAEETQYF
TRBJ1-5 | NA | NA | TRBV21-1 | TGTGCCAGCAGCAAAGCGATCGGGGGATTTGATTGTAGCAATCAGCCCCAGCATTTT | CASSKAIGGFDCSNQPQHF
TRBJ2-5 | NA | TRBD2 | TRBV7-8 | TGTGCCAGCAGCTTATTGTGGGGACGACTAGCGGGAGCCAAGACCCAGTACTTC | CASSLLWGRLAGAKTQYF
TRBJ1-2 | once | NA | TRBV5-1 | TGCGCCAGCAGCTTGGATGTCGGGGGGAGTTATGGCTACACCTTC | CASSLDVGGSYGYTF
TRBJ1-5 | NA | NA | TRBV19 | TGTGCCAGTAGTCCCAATAGCAATCAGCCCCAGCATTTT | CASSPNSNQPQHF
TRBJ1-2 | NA | NA | TRBV29-1 | TGCAGCGTTGAATCCCTCAGCTATGGCTACACCTTC | CSVESLSYGYTF
TRBJ2-1 | NA | TRBD2 | TRBV7-3 | TGTGCCAGCAGCCCCGCGCGGGAGGGTCGTGAGCAGTTCTTC | CASSPAREGREQFF
TRBJ2-7 | NA | TRBD1 | TRBV7-6 | TGTGCCAGCAGCTTAGCGGGACAGTACGAGCAGTACTTC | CASSLAGQYEQYF
TRBJ1-5 | NA | NA | TRBV30 | TGTGCCTGGAGTGTAGCGGGCTCGGATCAGCCCCAGCATTTT | CAWSVAGSDQPQHF
TRBJ2-2 | NA | TRBD1 | TRBV27 | TGTGCCAGCCTCGGGACAGGGAACACCGGGGAGCTGTTTTTT | CASLGTGNTGELFF
TRBJ2-7 | NA | TRBD2 | TRBV5-6 | TGTGCCAGCAGGAAAGAACTAGCGGGAGGGGTCGCCTACGAGCAGTACTTC | CASRKELAGGVAYEQYF
TRBJ1-5 | NA | NA | TRBV6-5 | TGTGCCAGCAGTTACCGCCAGGAGAATCAGCCCCAGCATTTT | CASSYRQENQPQHF
TRBJ1-1 | NA | NA | TRBV27 | TGTGCCAGCAGTAGCTGGAACACTGAAGCTTTCTTT | CASSSWNTEAFF
TRBJ2-3 | NA | TRBD1 | TRBV29-1 | TGCAGCGGCGTGACAGGGGGCAACACAGATACGCAGTATTTT | CSGVTGGNTDTQYF
TRBJ1-2 | NA | NA | TRBV7-9 | TGTGCCAGCAGCTTAAGGGACCGAGACTATGGCTACACCTTC | CASSLRDRDYGYTF
TRBJ2-5 | NA | NA | TRBV4-3 | TGCGCCAGCAGCCAAGATTTACTAGCAGGGCGAGAGACCCAGTACTTC | CASSQDLLAGRETQYF
TRBJ2-5 | NA | NA | TRBV10-3 | TGTGCCATCAGTGAGTCGATTCAGGGGGGACAAGAGACCCAGTACTTC | CAISESIQGGQETQYF
TRBJ2-7 | NA | TRBD2 | TRBV5-1 | TGCGCCAGCAGCTTGGCTAGCGGGAGCGGTAAATACGAGCAGTACTTC | CASSLASGSGKYEQYF
TRBJ2-2 | NA | TRBD2 | TRBV7-2 | TGTGCCAGCAGCTTCAGCCCTAGCGGCAACACCGGGGAGCTGTTTTTT | CASSFSPSGNTGELFF
TRBJ1-2 | NA | NA | TRBV9 | TGTGCCAGCAGCGCGCCCCCAGGAACGTATGGCTACACCTTC | CASSAPPGTYGYTF
TRBJ2-7 | NA | TRBD1 | TRBV5-4 | TGTGCCAGCACCAGACAGGGACCCTACGAGCAGTACTTC | CASTRQGPYEQYF
TRBJ2-1 | NA | TRBD2 | TRBV7-7 | TGTGCCAGCGGTGGGAGGGCCAGCCTCAGGGACAATGAGCAGTTCTTC | CASGGRASLRDNEQFF
TRBJ1-1 | NA | NA | TRBV7-2 | TGTGCCAGCGGACCAGGCGCCCGGAACACTGAAGCTTTCTTT | CASGPGARNTEAFF
TRBJ2-1 | NA | TRBD2 | TRBV5-1 | TGCGCCAGCAGCTTGGCGAGCGGGATAGCCTACAATGAGCAGTTCTTC | CASSLASGIAYNEQFF
TRBJ2-5 | NA | TRBD1 | TRBV11-2 | TGTGCCAGCAGCCCCCGGACAGGGACCCATTACCAAGAGACCCAGTACTTC | CASSPRTGTHYQETQYF
TRBJ1-1 | once | TRBD1 | TRBV6-5 | TGTGCCAGCAGCGGTCCGGGACAGCCTGAAGCTTTCTTT | CASSGPGQPEAFF
TRBJ1-2 | NA | TRBD1 | TRBV5-1 | TGCGCCAGCAGCTCGGCCGGGACAGGGCATGGCTACACCTTC | CASSSAGTGHGYTF
TRBJ2-1 | NA | NA | TRBV7-2 | TGTGCCAGCAGCTCCGCAGGCGATGAGCAGTTCTTC | CASSSAGDEQFF
TRBJ1-1 | NA | NA | TRBV7-3 | TGTGCCAGCAGCTTACAGATGAACACTGAAGCTTTCTTT | CASSLQMNTEAFF
TRBJ2-1 | NA | TRBD2 | TRBV5-1 | TGCGCCAGCAACATAGGACTAGCGGGACTCAATGAGCAGTTCTTC | CASNIGLAGLNEQFF